This entry is about one T cell receptor (beta chain). This CDR3 spans 17 amino acids. CDR1 and CDR2 from the germline V gene are LNHDA and SQIVND (reference sequence). Losses at the gene ends were 4 bases for V and 6 bases for J; bases not matched to a gene: 11. Profiled with immunoSEQ multiplex PCR; TCRdb holds only in-frame clones, not every one. The table shows some 100,000 clones, with 80% to 95% occurring only once. This sample is part of a study of blood T cell repertoires in COVID-19. Study in general: Samples of COVID-19 (acute and convalescent) were obtained from the United States, Italy and Spain.

The chain recombines TRBV19 with TRBJ2-3, with 12 positions matching TRBD2. The sequence came from a middle-aged man with active COVID-19. The material sequenced was peripheral blood. CDR3 residues: CASSTRLAGVGRDTQYF. DNA of the CDR3: TGTGCCAGTAGTACCCGACTAGCGGGAGTGGGGAGGGATACGCAGTATTTT.